This record concerns one T cell receptor (beta chain) sequence. This clonotype occurred a few times. The antigen it recognizes is unknown. Base qualities are not provided; no much larger clone lies one nucleotide away. The data originate from a study of T cells after yellow fever vaccination (dated by TCRdb to the late 2010s). With regard to the full study: The SMART-Seq v4 Ultra Low Input RNA kit was used to prepare libraries from fractions with low cell numbers. To follow T-cell clones before and after both primary and booster YFV17D yellow fever vaccination, bulk TCR alpha and beta repertoires underwent longitudinal sequencing. The cohort comprised two healthy male donors, one aged 18 to 30 and one aged 30 to 40 years. Bulk PBMC replicates and cell subsets were isolated from blood drawn at multiple timepoints before and after both primary and secondary immunization. What the authors observed across the whole study: A small share of clonotypes was detected in both CD4 and CD8 compartments, with the overlap likely arising from convergent recombination. Compared with the primary T-cell response, the secondary T-cell response was weaker but faster, peaking on day 5 rather than day 15. Computational filtering was needed because FACS-sorted repertoires could contain abundant contaminating clonotypes from the bulk population. Most clones expanded after primary vaccination (around 96% of CD4 and roughly 90% of CD8) were re-detected after the booster, suggesting that broad memory maintenance occurred. The study included only two donors, which limits how far the findings can be generalized.

Synthesis of TCR cDNA relied on 5'RACE template switching, a step that introduced a universal primer site along with unique molecular identifiers. cDNA synthesis was primed from both the TCR alpha and TCR beta constant segments. Libraries were amplified in two PCR steps, with sample barcodes and sequencing adapters added in the second step. Sequencing of libraries was performed on Illumina HiSeq 2500 (2x100 bp) or NovaSeq (2x150 bp). In the authors' own workflow: MIGEC was used to demultiplex reads and collapse the reads into UMI consensus sequences, and MiXCR was used for V(D)J alignment. Vaccine-responding clonotypes were defined with edgeR using replicate PBMC samples, requiring FDR below 0.01 and a log2 fold change above 5 up to day 15. Each bulk clonotype was labeled CD4 or CD8 based on which sequenced repertoire, CD4 or CD8, contained the clonotype at higher abundance. The public sequencing data were trimmed at Q25 with fastp and processed into clonotypes with MiXCR by TCRdb, which kept only in-frame beta chains. CDR3 protein sequences are deduplicated, and each keeps its most common genes and DNA. For this entry, the V and J calls and clone size follow TCRdb and not the study's own pipeline. Counted in this sample were 550,000 or so distinct CDR3 sequences; 15% to 20% of them appeared once. The leading ten clones occupy more than 13% of the sample.

According to the germline V gene (reference sequence), CDR1 reads LNHDA and CDR2 reads SQIVND. V sheds 2 bases and J sheds 2 bases, leaving 7 bases between their ends. From the cysteine up to the phenylalanine, the CDR3 has a length of 13 residues. CDR3 DNA only is kept here, 39 bases in frame from base 1. The treatment or condition label for this specimen denotes: live attenuated yellow fever vaccine strain. At each blood-draw timepoint, two biological replicates of bulk PBMCs were obtained. PBMCs were isolated from peripheral blood using a standard Ficoll-Paque protocol. TriZol was used to extract RNA from bulk PBMCs, from CD4 and CD8 fractions, and from dextramer-positive and dextramer-negative fractions.

The V and J genes are TRBV19 and TRBJ2-7, with no confidently assigned D gene. The source of this sequence is a man aged 25 to 40 who received the YFV17D yellow fever vaccine. The material was PBMCs, obtained 15 days after the yellow fever booster vaccination. The nucleotide sequence reads as follows: TGTGCCAGTAGTATAATCGGCACCTACGAGCAGTACTTC. Its translation reads: CASSIIGTYEQYF. The reference TRBV19 and TRBJ2-7 proteins fill in what lies around the CDR3, so the full variable domain reads DGGITQSPKYLFRKEGQNVTLSCEQNLNHDAMYWYRQDPGQGLRLIYYSQIVNDFQKGDIAEGYSVSREKKESFPLTVTSAQKNPTAFYLCASSIIGTYEQYFGPGTRLTVT.